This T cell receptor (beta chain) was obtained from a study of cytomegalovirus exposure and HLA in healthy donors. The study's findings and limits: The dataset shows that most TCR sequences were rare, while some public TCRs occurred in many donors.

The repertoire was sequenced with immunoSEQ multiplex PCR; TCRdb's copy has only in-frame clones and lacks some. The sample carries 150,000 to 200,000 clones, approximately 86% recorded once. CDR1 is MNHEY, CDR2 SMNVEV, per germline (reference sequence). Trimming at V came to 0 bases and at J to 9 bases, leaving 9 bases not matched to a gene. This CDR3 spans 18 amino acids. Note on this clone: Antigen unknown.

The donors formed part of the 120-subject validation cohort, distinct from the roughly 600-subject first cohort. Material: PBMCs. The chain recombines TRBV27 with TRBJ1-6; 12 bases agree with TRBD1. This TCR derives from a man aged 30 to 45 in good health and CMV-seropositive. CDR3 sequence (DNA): TGTGCCAGCAGTTTATCGAGCCCCGGGACAGGGGGCGGTTCACCCCTCCACTTT. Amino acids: CASSLSSPGTGGGSPLHF.